The sequence of this T cell receptor beta chain was determined in a study of patients and donors after allogeneic stem cell transplantation. V lost 2 bases, J lost 0 bases, and 13 bases stayed unmatched. This CDR3 is 19 amino acids long. Germline lookup yields CDR1 SGDLS and CDR2 YYNGEE. Using its own MiXCR run on the RT-PCR reads, TCRdb lists one record per CDR3 protein. The sample contains 150,000 to 200,000 distinct CDR3 sequences, roughly 31% of which appear only once. This TCR was recovered from a human donor who was either an allogeneic HSCT recipient or a stem cell or donor lymphocyte infusion donor (not recorded which). It is not recorded whose cells these are; they may come from a transplant donor. The gene calls are TRBV9 and TRBJ2-5, with 10 nucleotides matching TRBD1. The specimen was blood, either unsorted or a sorted T cell fraction (not recorded which). The CDR3 loop reads CASSVSLGTGVGYQETQYF. CDR3 bases: TGTGCCAGCAGCGTCTCACTCGGGACAGGGGTTGGGTACCAAGAGACCCAGTACTTC. Complete variable domain (other parts from reference TRBV9 and TRBJ2-5): DSGVTQTPKHLITATGQRVTLRCSPRSGDLSVYWYQQSLDQGLQFLIQYYNGEERAKGNILERFSAQQFPDLHSELNLSSLELGDSALYFCASSVSLGTGVGYQETQYFGPGTRLLVL.